The 29 T cell receptor beta chains below come from one sample, sequenced in a study of T-cell reconstitution after alpha-beta-depleted transplantation in children listed by TCRdb under 2016. Sample treatment or condition, as interpreted from the label and publication: allogeneic hematopoietic cell transplantation with graft depleted of TCRalphabeta T cells and CD19 B cells. Library generation was performed with PCR. The sample was run on an Illumina HiSeq 2500. TCR library preparation used molecular barcoding, with unique molecular identifiers applied to normalize quantification of the TCRbeta repertoire. TCRdb reworked the public reads: Q25 trimming with fastp, MiXCR clone assembly, productive beta chains retained. Merged by CDR3 protein, the rows form single entries marked with the most common genes and DNA. The table for this sample lists hundreds of thousands of distinct CDR3 sequences; over 20% of them were counted only once. Roughly 2.7% of the sample is in the top ten clones.

The sequencing used PBMCs, collected before TCRalphabeta/CD19-depleted stem cell transplant. Receptors were obtained from a girl aged 2 to 10 with Fanconi anemia, due to receive a stem cell transplant.

This clonotype was seen ten or more times. The genes are TRBV29-1 and TRBJ2-6, with 9 bases fitting TRBD1. After removal of 5 bases from V and 0 bases from J, the junction contained 5 bases not matched to a gene. CDR1 SQVTM and CDR2 ANQGSEA come from the germline V gene. The CDR3 contains 16 residues. For the CDR3, the DNA is TGCAGCGTTAGGGGACAGGGTGACTCTGGGGCCAACGTCCTGACTTTC. It translates to CSVRGQGDSGANVLTF.

This clonotype was seen at least ten times. This chain links TRBV6-5 with TRBJ2-7; 10 bases agree with TRBD1. With 6 bases clipped from V and 2 bases from J, the junction kept 4 bases outside the gene matches. CDR1 is MNHEY and CDR2 is SVGAGI in the germline V gene. The CDR3 runs to 14 residues. The DNA of the CDR3 is TGTGCCAGCAGACCGGGACAGGGGACCTACGAGCAGTACTTC. Residues: CASRPGQGTYEQYF.

The V gene is TRBV19, the J gene TRBJ2-7; D unresolved. Germline lookup yields CDR1 LNHDA and CDR2 SQIVND (reference sequence). This CDR3 has 15 residues. The germline V and J ends were trimmed by 3 bases and 2 bases, with 14 bases remaining between them. The CDR3 sequence is CASSISGQKPYEQYF. CDR3 DNA sequence: TGTGCCAGTAGTATCTCGGGTCAGAAACCCTACGAGCAGTACTTC. Using reference TRBV19 and TRBJ2-7 for the parts outside the CDR3, the full variable domain is DGGITQSPKYLFRKEGQNVTLSCEQNLNHDAMYWYRQDPGQGLRLIYYSQIVNDFQKGDIAEGYSVSREKKESFPLTVTSAQKNPTAFYLCASSISGQKPYEQYFGPGTRLTVT.

This clonotype was seen a few times. The V gene is TRBV7-2, the J gene TRBJ1-2, with D tentatively TRBD1 (5 bases). The germline gives CDR1 SGHTA, CDR2 FQGNSA. The CDR3 totals 15 residues. Trimming shortened V by 5 bases and J by 4 bases, and 17 bases separated the two germline ends. In nucleotides, the CDR3 is TGTGCCAGCAGCGTATCTGTCGGACACAGCTATGGCTACACCTTC. Its protein is CASSVSVGHSYGYTF.

This clonotype occurred many times. The rearrangement links TRBV6-1 to TRBJ2-3, with 10 bases aligning to TRBD2. The J segment lost 5 bases and the V segment lost 5 bases, leaving 10 bases of the junction unmatched. Germline CDR1 MNHNS, CDR2 SASEGT. This CDR3 spans 16 amino acids. The chain's CDR3 is CASSKPSGGQGDTQYF. Written as DNA, the CDR3 is TGTGCCAGCAGTAAGCCTAGCGGGGGCCAGGGAGATACGCAGTATTTT.

The V gene is TRBV29-1, the J gene TRBJ2-1; 7 bases agree with TRBD2. The CDR3 contains 14 residues. Germline CDR1 SQVTM, CDR2 ANQGSEA. The trim removed 3 bases at V and 8 bases at J, leaving 10 bases unmatched. The CDR3 region has the DNA TGCAGCGTTGAGTCCACCGGGGGGTGGGATGAGCAGTTCTTC. This sequence encodes CSVESTGGWDEQFF.

This clonotype was counted ten times or more. The chain links TRBV6-1 to TRBJ2-1; the match to TRBD2 covers 8 bases. This CDR3 spans 15 amino acids. The V segment lost 3 bases and the J segment 7 bases; nucleotides outside the gene matches: 8. In germline, CDR1 is MNHNS, CDR2 SASEGT. In DNA, the CDR3 is TGTGCCAGCAGTGAGGTCGGGGGGGCGTTGAATGAGCAGTTCTTC. Its translation is CASSEVGGALNEQFF.

This clonotype was observed at least ten times. The chain employs TRBV7-2 and TRBJ1-2; D is uncertain. The CDR3 is made up of 15 amino acids. Trimming removed 3 bases from V and 4 bases from J, with 15 bases in between. Germline V CDR1 and CDR2: SGHTA, FQGNSA. The CDR3 DNA sequence: TGTGCCAGCAGCTTTCAAATTCGGGCGGGCTATGGCTACACCTTC. Translating it yields CASSFQIRAGYGYTF.

There are many counts of this clonotype. V and J are TRBV20-1 and TRBJ2-3; tentative D call: TRBD1 (7 bases). V lost 0 bases, J lost 6 bases, and 16 bases lay in between. In germline, CDR1 is DFQATT, CDR2 SNEGSKA (reference sequence). This CDR3 has 15 amino acids. CDR3 region: CSARDPGGLGDTQYF. In DNA, the CDR3 is TGCAGTGCTAGAGATCCAGGGGGACTTGGGGATACGCAGTATTTT.

J is TRBJ2-1 and V is TRBV18; 9 positions agree with TRBD2. CDR3 length: 15 amino acids. V trimming: 5 bases; J trimming: 3 bases; junction bases outside the gene matches: 5. The V gene's germline CDR1 is KGHSH and CDR2 LQKENI. The CDR3, as DNA: TGTGCCAGCTCAATCCTAGCGGGGCTCTACAATGAGCAGTTCTTC. Translating it yields CASSILAGLYNEQFF.

V gene TRBV20-1 combines with J gene TRBJ2-3; the match to TRBD2 covers 9 bases. This CDR3 comprises 15 residues. CDR1 and CDR2 (germline): DFQATT, SNEGSKA (reference sequence). The ends lost 3 bases at V and 4 bases at J; junction bases unmatched: 8. The CDR3 DNA reads TGCAGTGCTAGGATGGCGGGAGGGCCCGCAGATACGCAGTATTTT. Amino acid sequence: CSARMAGGPADTQYF.

This clonotype was observed many times. The rearrangement uses TRBV29-1 and TRBJ2-7; TRBD1 or TRBD2 may be the D gene (5 bases each). This CDR3 has 12 amino acids. Germline assignment: CDR1 SQVTM and CDR2 ANQGSEA. V lost 3 bases to trimming and J lost 3 bases, with 9 bases between them. The CDR3 protein is CSVEGPFYEQYF. CDR3 DNA sequence: TGCAGCGTTGAGGGACCGTTCTACGAGCAGTACTTC.

This clonotype has ten or more counts. The chain uses TRBV12-3 or TRBV12-4 and TRBJ2-5; 7 bases agree with TRBD1. This CDR3 is 15 amino acids long. The ends lost 5 bases at V and 1 base at J; junction bases unmatched: 7. Here the CDR3 DNA reads TGTGCCAGCAGTCCGCGACGACAGGGCCAAGAGACCCAGTACTTC. Its translation is CASSPRRQGQETQYF.

This clonotype was observed a few times. The chain couples TRBV6-2 or TRBV6-3 to TRBJ2-1, with 15 bases aligning to TRBD2. This CDR3 has 14 amino acids. V lost 4 bases, J lost 9 bases, and 1 base stayed unmatched. Germline V gene lookup returns CDR1 MNHEY and CDR2 SVGEGT. DNA of the CDR3: TGTGCCAGCAGTTGGACTAGCGGGAGGGTTGAGCAGTTCTTC. It codes for CASSWTSGRVEQFF.

In its sample, this clonotype was seen many times. The genes are TRBV20-1 and TRBJ2-1; weak D call: TRBD2 (6 bases). V was cut by 5 bases and J by 3 bases, with 14 bases left in between. The CDR3 loop spans 14 amino acids. Germline CDR1 and CDR2: DFQATT and SNEGSKA (reference sequence). CDR3 bases: TGCAGTGCTCGTAACCGGGACTTCTACAATGAGCAGTTCTTC. It codes for CSARNRDFYNEQFF.

The rearrangement uses TRBV20-1 and TRBJ2-5; 7 nucleotides align to TRBD2. Germline loops: CDR1 DFQATT, CDR2 SNEGSKA (reference sequence). CDR3 length: 14 amino acids. Trimming took 3 bases from V and 0 from J; bases not matched to a gene: 4. The CDR3 DNA sequence: TGCAGTGCTAGCCTTAGCGGGTACCAAGAGACCCAGTACTTC. Encoded protein: CSASLSGYQETQYF.

Details on this clonotype: One end of the junction does not line up with germline, which may come from a read error. The CDR3 coding sequence is TGCAGTCTCAAGGGGGGGAACTTC. Amino acid sequence: CSLKGGNF. The V and J genes are TRBV20-1 and TRBJ1-2, with D possibly being TRBD1 (6 bases). The CDR3 sequence is 8 residues long. CDR1 and CDR2 from the germline V gene are DFQATT and SNEGSKA (reference sequence).

This chain uses TRBV24-1 with TRBJ2-5, with TRBD2 matching 8 bases. After removal of 7 bases from V and 5 bases from J, the junction contained 8 bases not matched to a gene. This CDR3 has 14 amino acids. CDR1 and CDR2 (germline): KGHDR, SFDVKD. CDR3: CATRASGGLETQYF. The CDR3 DNA follows: TGTGCCACCAGGGCCAGCGGGGGCCTGGAGACCCAGTACTTC.

The V and J genes are TRBV9 and TRBJ2-3; 7 bases are a match to TRBD2. V lost 0 bases, J lost 1 base, and 8 bases stayed unmatched. This CDR3 contains 17 residues. Per germline, CDR1 SGDLS and CDR2 YYNGEE. CDR3 DNA sequence: TGTGCCAGCAGCGTAGAAGGGCGGGGGTGGGGCACAGATACGCAGTATTTT. Residues: CASSVEGRGWGTDTQYF.

This clonotype was detected many times. The chain uses TRBV20-1 and TRBJ2-1; no firm D call. The CDR3 runs 11 residues. Germline CDR1 reads DFQATT; CDR2 reads SNEGSKA (reference sequence). The germline V and J ends were trimmed by 3 bases and 8 bases, with 8 bases remaining between them. This CDR3 is CSASGIYEQFF. The CDR3 DNA is TGCAGTGCTAGTGGAATCTATGAGCAGTTCTTC.

The J gene is TRBJ2-2, the V gene TRBV20-1, with 7 bases aligning to TRBD2. The CDR3 spans 14 residues. CDR1 and CDR2 (germline): DFQATT, SNEGSKA (reference sequence). After removal of 3 bases from V and 3 bases from J, the junction contained 4 bases not matched to a gene. This CDR3 is CSASGAGYTGELFF. CDR3 coding DNA: TGCAGTGCTAGCGGAGCGGGATACACCGGGGAGCTGTTTTTT.

This chain links TRBV7-2 with TRBJ2-5; TRBD2 matches 15 bases. V was pared by 3 bases and J by 5 bases, with 19 bases of the junction left unmatched. The V gene's germline CDR1 is SGHTA and CDR2 FQGNSA. This CDR3 is 21 amino acids long. CDR3 loop: CASSFRSWHRTSGGAGETQYF. CDR3 DNA sequence: TGTGCCAGCAGCTTCCGTTCTTGGCACCGGACTAGCGGGGGGGCCGGGGAGACCCAGTACTTC.

This chain connects TRBV7-2 to TRBJ2-7, with D possibly being TRBD2 (5 bases). With 0 bases removed from V and 4 bases from J, the gap between germline ends came to 16 bases. Germline V gives CDR1 SGHTA, CDR2 FQGNSA. This CDR3 has 16 residues. CDR3: CASSLAGGQMTYEQYF. Written as DNA, the CDR3 is TGTGCCAGCAGCTTAGCGGGCGGGCAAATGACTTACGAGCAGTACTTC.

The CDR3 protein is CASSLVRTAGGPRTTDTQYF. The CDR3 bases are TGTGCCAGCAGCTTAGTTCGCACAGCGGGAGGACCTCGGACTACGGATACGCAGTATTTT. This rearrangement joins TRBV11-1 to TRBJ2-3, with 9 nucleotides matching TRBD2. Germline V gene lookup returns CDR1 SGHAT and CDR2 FQDESV (reference sequence). V dropped 1 base and J dropped 6; count of bases not matched to a gene: 20. This CDR3 spans 20 amino acids.

This clonotype appeared many times. This chain links TRBV12-3 or TRBV12-4 with TRBJ2-2, with D possibly called TRBD1 or TRBD2 (5 bases each). The CDR3 consists of 12 residues. Trimming pared 3 bases from V and 7 bases from J, leaving 6 bases between. Written as DNA, the CDR3 is TGTGCCAGCAGTTTTGGGGGCGGGGAGCTGTTTTTT. Its protein is CASSFGGGELFF.

This chain links TRBV20-1 with TRBJ2-1, with TRBD2 identical over 12 bases. Germline V lookup: CDR1 DFQATT, CDR2 SNEGSKA (reference sequence). Trimming at V came to 2 bases and at J to 7 bases, leaving 3 bases not matched to a gene. The CDR3 contains 14 residues. This CDR3 reads CSARWTSGINEQFF. As DNA, the CDR3 is TGCAGTGCTAGATGGACTAGCGGGATAAATGAGCAGTTCTTC.

This clonotype was picked up many times. J is TRBJ2-3 and V is TRBV20-1, with TRBD1 matching over 8 bases. J was trimmed by 4 bases and V by 3 bases; bases with no gene match: 6. From germline, CDR1 is DFQATT and CDR2 SNEGSKA (reference sequence). CDR3 length: 14 residues. CDR3 sequence (DNA): TGCAGTGCTAGCCGACAGGGGATGGCAGATACGCAGTATTTT. It yields the protein CSASRQGMADTQYF.

The gene calls are TRBV7-3 and TRBJ2-3; perhaps TRBD2 as D (5 bases). The CDR3 is made up of 16 amino acids. Trimming took off 1 base at V and 5 bases at J, with 16 bases between the two ends. The V gene's germline CDR1 is SGHTA and CDR2 FQGTGA. The CDR3 nucleotides read TGTGCCAGCAGCTTAATGGGAGAGCTCTTTGAAGATACGCAGTATTTT. It codes for CASSLMGELFEDTQYF. The entire variable domain, with the rest obtained from reference TRBV7-3 and TRBJ2-3, is as follows: GAGVSQTPSNKVTEKGKYVELRCDPISGHTALYWYRQSLGQGPEFLIYFQGTGAADDSGLPNDRFFAVRPEGSVSTLKIQRTERGDSAVYLCASSLMGELFEDTQYFGPGTRLTVL.

This clonotype turned up a few times. This chain joins TRBV29-1 and TRBJ2-7, with TRBD2 identical over 12 bases. J lost 5 bases, V lost 2 bases, and 7 bases had no gene match. The CDR3 is 15 amino acids. Germline CDR1 is SQVTM and CDR2 is ANQGSEA. This chain's CDR3 is CSVELAGGRFDEQYF. In DNA form, the CDR3 reads TGCAGCGTTGAACTAGCGGGGGGGCGTTTCGACGAGCAGTACTTC.